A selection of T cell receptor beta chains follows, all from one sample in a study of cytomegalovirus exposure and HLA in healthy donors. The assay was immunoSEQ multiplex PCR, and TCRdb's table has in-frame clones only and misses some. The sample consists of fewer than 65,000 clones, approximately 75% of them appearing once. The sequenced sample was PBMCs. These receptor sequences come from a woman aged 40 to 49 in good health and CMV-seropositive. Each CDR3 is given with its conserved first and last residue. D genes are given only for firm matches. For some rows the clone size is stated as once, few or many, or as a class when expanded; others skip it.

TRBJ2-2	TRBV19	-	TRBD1	CASNFRGRTGELFF	TGTGCCAGTAATTTTAGGGGGCGAACCGGGGAGCTGTTTTTT
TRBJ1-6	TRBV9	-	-	CASSVDRAVGSPLHF	TGTGCCAGCAGCGTAGACAGGGCGGTAGGGTCACCCCTCCACTTT
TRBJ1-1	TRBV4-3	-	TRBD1	CASSRTGVGQAFF	TGCGCCAGCAGCCGCACAGGGGTGGGTCAAGCTTTCTTT
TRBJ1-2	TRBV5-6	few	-	CASSSQDHYGYTF	TGTGCCAGCAGCTCACAGGACCACTATGGCTACACCTTC
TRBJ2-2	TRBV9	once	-	CASSVPGRIENTGELFF	TGTGCCAGCAGCGTACCTGGTAGAATAGAGAACACCGGGGAGCTGTTTTTT
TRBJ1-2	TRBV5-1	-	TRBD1	CASSRTGTGNYGYTF	TGCGCCAGCAGCAGGACCGGGACAGGGAACTATGGCTACACCTTC
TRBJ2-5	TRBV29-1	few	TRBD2	CSPWEGETQYF	TGCAGCCCCTGGGAGGGGGAGACCCAGTACTTC
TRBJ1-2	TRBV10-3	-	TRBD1	CAISDNRGQGYTF	TGTGCCATCAGCGACAACAGGGGGCAGGGCTACACCTTC
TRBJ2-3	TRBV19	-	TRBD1	CASSVGQGQLSTDTQYF	TGTGCCAGTAGTGTTGGGCAGGGACAGCTGAGCACAGATACGCAGTATTTT
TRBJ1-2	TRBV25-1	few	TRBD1	CASSPAGGSYGYTF	TGTGCCAGCAGTCCGGCAGGGGGCTCCTATGGCTACACCTTC
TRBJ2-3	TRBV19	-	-	CASSISRRTDTQYF	TGTGCCAGTAGTATTTCGAGGCGCACAGATACGCAGTATTTT
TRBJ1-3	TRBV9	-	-	CASSRDGNTIYF	TGTGCCAGCAGTCGAGATGGAAACACCATATATTTT
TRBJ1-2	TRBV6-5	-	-	CASSYTDRPGDGYTF	TGTGCCAGCAGTTATACTGACCGGCCAGGGGATGGCTACACCTTC
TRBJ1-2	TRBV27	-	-	CASSPWGPYGYTF	TGTGCCAGCAGTCCCTGGGGGCCCTATGGCTACACCTTC
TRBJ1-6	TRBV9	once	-	CASSVGDSPLHF	TGTGCCAGCTCCGTAGGAGATTCACCCCTCCACTTT
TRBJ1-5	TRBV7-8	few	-	CASSLGQVTNQPQHF	TGTGCCAGCAGCTTAGGACAGGTTACCAATCAGCCCCAGCATTTT
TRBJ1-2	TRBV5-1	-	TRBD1	CASSTGQGWDGYTF	TGCGCCAGCAGCACCGGACAGGGGTGGGATGGCTACACCTTC
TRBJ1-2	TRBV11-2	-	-	CASTSGRSVVVTF	TGTGCCAGCACCTCCGGTCGGAGCGTTGTGGTCACCTTC
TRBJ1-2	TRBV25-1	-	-	CASRPWGRDYGYTF	TGTGCCAGCAGACCCTGGGGCAGGGACTATGGCTACACCTTC
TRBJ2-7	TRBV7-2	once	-	CASSFSGLASYEQYF	TGTGCCAGCAGCTTCAGTGGGCTCGCCTCCTACGAGCAGTACTTC
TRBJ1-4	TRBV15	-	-	CATVGAGSEKLFF	TGTGCCACTGTTGGGGCAGGGTCTGAAAAACTGTTTTTT
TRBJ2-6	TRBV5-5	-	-	CASSLYNPTLSGANVLTF	TGTGCCAGCAGCTTATACAACCCGACACTCTCTGGGGCCAACGTCCTGACTTTC
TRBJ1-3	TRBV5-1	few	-	CASSLAALSGNTIYF	TGCGCCAGCAGCTTGGCCGCACTCTCTGGAAACACCATATATTTT
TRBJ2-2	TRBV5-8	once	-	CASSWGTYTGELFF	TGTGCCAGCAGCTGGGGGACATACACCGGGGAGCTGTTTTTT
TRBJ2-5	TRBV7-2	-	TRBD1	CASSLGQGRQETQYF	TGTGCCAGCAGCTTAGGACAGGGTCGCCAAGAGACCCAGTACTTC
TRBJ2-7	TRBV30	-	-	CAWRRGSPPYEQYF	TGTGCCTGGAGGCGGGGTAGCCCACCCTACGAGCAGTACTTC
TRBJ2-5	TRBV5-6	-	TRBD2	CASSLPLAGGETQYF	TGTGCCAGCAGCCTACCACTAGCGGGGGGAGAGACCCAGTACTTC
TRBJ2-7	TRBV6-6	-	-	CASRDQGSAYEQYF	TGTGCCAGCAGAGACCAGGGCTCGGCCTACGAGCAGTACTTC
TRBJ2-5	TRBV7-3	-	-	CASSLSRSETQYF	TGTGCCAGCAGCTTAAGTCGGTCAGAGACCCAGTACTTC
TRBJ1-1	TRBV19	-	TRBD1	CASSIWTGWSNAEAFF	TGTGCCAGTAGTATCTGGACAGGGTGGAGTAACGCTGAAGCTTTCTTT
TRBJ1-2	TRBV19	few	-	CASSMGLGYTF	TGTGCCAGTTCAATGGGCCTCGGCTACACCTTC
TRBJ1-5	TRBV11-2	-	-	CASSLAGGGQPQHF	TGTGCCAGCAGCTTAGCCGGGGGGGGTCAGCCCCAGCATTTT
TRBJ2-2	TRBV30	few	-	CAWRTEFHTGELFF	TGTGCCTGGAGGACGGAGTTCCACACCGGGGAGCTGTTTTTT
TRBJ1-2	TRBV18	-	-	CASSPDRGLGYTF	TGTGCCAGCTCACCAGATAGAGGTCTCGGCTACACCTTC
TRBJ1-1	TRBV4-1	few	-	CASSQGTRTANTEAFF	TGCGCCAGCAGCCAAGGGACAAGGACAGCGAACACTGAAGCTTTCTTT
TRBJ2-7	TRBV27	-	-	CASGGVHEQYF	TGTGCCAGTGGAGGGGTCCACGAGCAGTACTTC
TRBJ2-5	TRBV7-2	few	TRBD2	CASSLGLAGGGQETQYF	TGTGCCAGCAGCTTAGGACTAGCGGGGGGCGGCCAAGAGACCCAGTACTTC
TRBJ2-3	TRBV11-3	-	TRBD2	CASSLGLAGNTDTQYF	TGTGCCAGCAGCTTAGGACTAGCGGGGAACACAGATACGCAGTATTTT
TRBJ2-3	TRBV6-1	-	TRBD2	CASRGRGAGTDTQYF	TGTGCCAGCAGGGGGCGGGGGGCAGGCACAGATACGCAGTATTTT
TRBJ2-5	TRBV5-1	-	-	CASSPGGETQYF	TGCGCCAGCAGCCCCGGGGGAGAGACCCAGTACTTC
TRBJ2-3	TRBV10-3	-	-	CAISDPNGDTQYF	TGTGCCATCAGTGACCCGAACGGGGATACGCAGTATTTT
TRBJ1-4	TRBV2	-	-	CASSVDAGEGEKLFF	TGTGCCAGCAGCGTAGATGCGGGGGAAGGGGAAAAACTGTTTTTT
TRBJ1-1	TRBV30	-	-	CAWSVRSSTEAFF	TGTGCCTGGAGTGTACGGAGTAGCACTGAAGCTTTCTTT